The next 16 T cell receptor beta chains were all read from a single sample in a study of T cell responses to AZD1222 COVID-19 vaccine. Sequencing was performed with immunoSEQ multiplex PCR; in TCRdb, only in-frame clones are kept and a portion is missing. The sample has roughly 140,000 clones; approximately 89% are singletons. The specimen was peripheral blood, collected on day 0 of AZD1222 vaccination. These receptors were obtained from an adult in good health.

The gene calls are TRBV18 and TRBJ2-7, with 10 bases that match TRBD2. Germline assignment: CDR1 KGHSH and CDR2 LQKENI. The CDR3 consists of 16 residues. The trim removed 2 bases at V and 3 bases at J, leaving 7 bases unmatched. For the CDR3, the DNA is TGTGCCAGCTCACCAAGGACTAGCGGTGTAATCTACGAGCAGTACTTC. This sequence encodes CASSPRTSGVIYEQYF.

In the case of this clone: The junction departs from the called germline gene at one end, perhaps through a read error. The genes are TRBV30 and TRBJ2-5; D tentatively fits TRBD1 or TRBD2 (5 bases each). The CDR3 covers 11 residues. Germline CDR1 and CDR2: GTSNPN and SVGIG (reference sequence). As DNA, the CDR3 is TGTGGCTGGGGGTCCCAAGAGACCCAGTACTTC. Protein product: CGWGSQETQYF.

The chain has TRBV5-1 and TRBJ1-2; 7 bases align to TRBD1. Germline V gene sequence: CDR1 SGHRS, CDR2 YFSETQ. V was pared by 1 base and J by 7 bases, with 13 bases of the junction left unmatched. The CDR3 spans 16 residues. Written as DNA, the CDR3 is TGCGCCAGCAGCTTGACCGGGACAGCGTCGATAGCTGGCTACACCTTC. It translates to CASSLTGTASIAGYTF.

The chain uses TRBV18 and TRBJ1-2; D gene uncertain. The germline V gene has CDR1 KGHSH and CDR2 LQKENI. V lost 3 bases and J lost 4, with 12 bases in between. The CDR3 spans 14 residues. The CDR3 nucleotides are TGTGCCAGCTCACCGGAGCAGAGAGGCTATGGCTACACCTTC. Translating gives CASSPEQRGYGYTF.

The CDR3 loop reads CASRLEAPRTEAFF. The CDR3 bases are TGTGCCAGCAGGTTGGAAGCCCCGAGGACTGAAGCTTTCTTT. The V call is TRBV2, the J call TRBJ1-1; D gene uncertain. CDR3 length equals 14 residues. Trimming took off 6 bases at V and 5 bases at J, with 16 bases between the two ends. Per the germline V gene, CDR1 is SNHLY and CDR2 is FYNNEI.

V usage is TRBV5-1 and J usage is TRBJ2-5, with 7 bases that match TRBD2. CDR3 length: 16 amino acids. V was clipped by 4 bases and J by 5 bases; unmatched bases: 14. Germline assignment: CDR1 SGHRS and CDR2 YFSETQ. The CDR3 loop is CASSPDPTSLKETQYF. The CDR3 bases are TGCGCCAGCAGCCCTGACCCGACTAGCCTCAAGGAGACCCAGTACTTC. The whole variable domain, remainder taken from reference TRBV5-1 and TRBJ2-5, is KAGVTQTPRYLIKTRGQQVTLSCSPISGHRSVSWYQQTPGQGLQFLFEYFSETQRNKGNFPGRFSGRQFSNSRSEMNVSTLELGDSALYLCASSPDPTSLKETQYFGPGTRLLVL.

The chain has TRBV28 and TRBJ1-2; D might be TRBD1 (6 bases). This CDR3 has 12 residues. Germline V gene data show CDR1 as MDHEN and CDR2 as SYDVKM. Trimming stripped 6 bases from V and 6 bases from J, with 11 bases between. CDR3 amino acids: CASRETGHGYTF. Written as DNA, the CDR3 is TGTGCCAGCAGGGAAACAGGGCATGGCTACACCTTC.

This rearrangement joins TRBV19 to TRBJ1-1; 8 bases agree with TRBD1. V lost 3 bases, J lost 2 bases, and 11 bases stayed unmatched. Germline lookup yields CDR1 LNHDA and CDR2 SQIVND (reference sequence). The CDR3 covers 17 residues. CDR3 nucleotide sequence: TGTGCCAGTAGTATTATATGGGGCGCAGGGGGCAACACTGAAGCTTTCTTT. This translates into CASSIIWGAGGNTEAFF.

The rearrangement links TRBV18 to TRBJ2-2; D gene ambiguous. There are 15 residues in the CDR3. With 8 bases removed from V and 2 bases from J, the gap between germline ends came to 15 bases. CDR1 and CDR2 from the germline V gene are KGHSH and LQKENI. The CDR3 protein is CASHPRVGNTGELFF. CDR3 nucleotides: TGTGCCAGCCACCCTAGGGTGGGTAACACCGGGGAGCTGTTTTTT.

This clone has only one observation. The chain links TRBV10-3 to TRBJ2-1; 11 bases are shared with TRBD1. Germline V gene data show CDR1 as ENHRY and CDR2 as SYGVKD. The trim removed 7 bases at V and 9 bases at J, leaving 14 bases unmatched. The CDR3 has 16 amino acids. The CDR3 nucleotides read TGTGCCATCATGGAGAGGGGGACAGGGGGGTTTACTGAGCAGTTCTTC. Translating it yields CAIMERGTGGFTEQFF.

The chain is built from TRBV4-1 and TRBJ2-7, with D tentatively TRBD2 (6 bases). The germline V gene has CDR1 MGHRA and CDR2 YSYEKL. CDR3 length: 16 residues. Between the trimmed V and J ends, which lost 0 bases and 4 bases, there was a span of 16 bases. This CDR3 is CASSQDRLAEGYEQYF. The CDR3 DNA sequence: TGCGCCAGCAGCCAAGATAGGTTGGCGGAGGGGTACGAGCAGTACTTC.

V usage is TRBV20-1 and J usage is TRBJ1-2; D call uncertain. This CDR3 has 15 residues. Trimming stripped 3 bases from V and 1 base from J, with 15 bases between. Per germline, CDR1 DFQATT and CDR2 SNEGSKA (reference sequence). The CDR3 nucleotides are TGCAGTGCTAGTACTGGGCGCGGCATTAACTATGGCTACACCTTC. It translates to CSASTGRGINYGYTF.

The chain joins TRBV19 to TRBJ1-1; maybe TRBD1 (6 bases). Germline assignment: CDR1 LNHDA and CDR2 SQIVND (reference sequence). This CDR3 comprises 13 residues. V was shortened by 4 bases and J by 3 bases, with 9 bases between the two germline ends. CDR3 loop: CASSRGRDTEAFF. The DNA for the CDR3 is TGTGCCAGTAGTAGGGGGCGCGACACTGAAGCTTTCTTT.

The chain uses TRBV7-8 and TRBJ1-2; TRBD1 might be the D (6 bases). Per the germline V gene, CDR1 is SGHVS and CDR2 is FQNEAQ. The CDR3 loop spans 13 amino acids. Trimming cost V 5 bases and J 6 bases, with 13 bases left between them. The DNA for the CDR3 is TGTGCCAGCAGCCTATGGCGGGACAATGGCTACACCTTC. This encodes CASSLWRDNGYTF.

This chain joins TRBV28 and TRBJ2-3, with D tentatively TRBD1 or TRBD2 (5 bases each). CDR1 MDHEN and CDR2 SYDVKM come from the germline V gene. This CDR3 comprises 14 residues. V lost 5 bases and J 3 bases, leaving 12 bases between the germline ends. The CDR3 DNA follows: TGTGCCAGCAGTACCCCTGGGACGACAGATACGCAGTATTTT. It encodes CASSTPGTTDTQYF.

The chain joins TRBV5-1 to TRBJ2-1; weak D call: TRBD1 (5 bases). V was shortened by 0 bases and J by 7 bases, with 17 bases between the two germline ends. The CDR3 contains 16 residues. Germline CDR1 is SGHRS and CDR2 is YFSETQ. As DNA, the CDR3 is TGCGCCAGCAGCTTGGCCTGGGGCTCGATCGGAAATGAGCAGTTCTTC. The encoded protein is CASSLAWGSIGNEQFF. Full variable domain (missing parts from reference TRBV5-1 and TRBJ2-1): KAGVTQTPRYLIKTRGQQVTLSCSPISGHRSVSWYQQTPGQGLQFLFEYFSETQRNKGNFPGRFSGRQFSNSRSEMNVSTLELGDSALYLCASSLAWGSIGNEQFFGPGTRLTVL.